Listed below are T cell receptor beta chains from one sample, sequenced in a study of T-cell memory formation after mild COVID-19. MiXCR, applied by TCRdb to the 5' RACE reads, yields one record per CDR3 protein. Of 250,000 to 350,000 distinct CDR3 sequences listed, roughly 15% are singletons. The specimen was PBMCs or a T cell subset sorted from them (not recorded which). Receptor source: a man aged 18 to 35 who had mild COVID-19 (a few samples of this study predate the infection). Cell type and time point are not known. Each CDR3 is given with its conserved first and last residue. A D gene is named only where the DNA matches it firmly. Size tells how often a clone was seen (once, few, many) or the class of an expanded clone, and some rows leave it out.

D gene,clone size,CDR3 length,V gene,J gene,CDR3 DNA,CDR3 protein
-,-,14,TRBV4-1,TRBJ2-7,TGCGCCAGCAGCCAAACACCGTTGGGCTACGAGCAGTACTTC,CASSQTPLGYEQYF
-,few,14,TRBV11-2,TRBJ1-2,TGTGCCAGCAGCGATGGGCCTCGGACGGAGGGCTACACCTTC,CASSDGPRTEGYTF
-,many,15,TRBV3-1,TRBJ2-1,TGTGCCAGCAGCCACACCGGACAGATATACAATGAGCAGTTCTTC,CASSHTGQIYNEQFF
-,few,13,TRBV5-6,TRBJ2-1,TGTGCCAGCAGCTTCGGTCCCATCAATGAGCAGTTCTTC,CASSFGPINEQFF
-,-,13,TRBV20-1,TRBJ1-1,TGCAGTGCTCCGAGGAACATGAACACTGAAGCTTTCTTT,CSAPRNMNTEAFF
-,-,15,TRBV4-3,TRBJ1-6,TGCGCCAGCAGCCAAGCTCGAGTCTCAAATTCACCCCTCCACTTT,CASSQARVSNSPLHF
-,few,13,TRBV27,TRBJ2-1,TGTGCCAGCAGTCTGAAACGGGGGAATGAGCAGTTCTTC,CASSLKRGNEQFF
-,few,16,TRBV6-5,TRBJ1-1,TGTGCCAGCAGTTACTCGATGGGCGGGGAGGACACTGAAGCTTTCTTT,CASSYSMGGEDTEAFF
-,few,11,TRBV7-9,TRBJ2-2,TGTGCCAGCAGCTTAGCGACGGAGCTGTTTTTT,CASSLATELFF
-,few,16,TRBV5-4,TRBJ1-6,TGTGCCAGCAGCTCGGACAGAAGCTCCTATAATTCACCCCTCCACTTT,CASSSDRSSYNSPLHF
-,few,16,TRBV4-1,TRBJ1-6,TGCGCCAGCAGGGGGCGAGGGCAGGGGCTTAATTCACCCCTCCACTTT,CASRGRGQGLNSPLHF
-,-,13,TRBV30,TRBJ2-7,TGTGCCTGGGGGCCAGGGGTCGGCTACGAGCAGTACTTC,CAWGPGVGYEQYF
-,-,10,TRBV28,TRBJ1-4,TGTGCCTCGTCAGGGACGGGTCTGTTTTTT,CASSGTGLFF
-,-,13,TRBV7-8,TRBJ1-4,TGTGCCAGCAGCTTAACCGACAGGGAAAAACTGTTTTTT,CASSLTDREKLFF
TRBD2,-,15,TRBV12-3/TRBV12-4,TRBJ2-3,TGTGCCAGCAGTCAAAGTAGCGGGGTCCCAGATACGCAGTATTTT,CASSQSSGVPDTQYF
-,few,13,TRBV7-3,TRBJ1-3,TGTGCCAGCGCGGCGGGGGGAGGAAACACCATATATTTT,CASAAGGGNTIYF
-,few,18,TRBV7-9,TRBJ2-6,TGTGCCAGCAGCCCCGGCGGATTAGCGGCCTCTGGGGCCAACGTCCTGACTTTC,CASSPGGLAASGANVLTF
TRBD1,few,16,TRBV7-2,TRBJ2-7,TGTGCCAGCAGCTCACGCCTTGGACAGGGGGCCTACGAGCAGTACTTC,CASSSRLGQGAYEQYF
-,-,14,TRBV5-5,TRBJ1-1,TGTGCCAGCAGCAAGCAGAGGGGGAACACTGAAGCTTTCTTT,CASSKQRGNTEAFF
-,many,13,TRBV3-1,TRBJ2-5,TGTGCCAGCAGGCCCCCACACACGGAGACCCAGTACTTC,CASRPPHTETQYF
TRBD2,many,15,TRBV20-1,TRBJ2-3,TGCAGTGCTAGAGATCCGGGACTAGCCCCAGATACGCAGTATTTT,CSARDPGLAPDTQYF
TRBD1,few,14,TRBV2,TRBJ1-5,TGTGCCAGCCTCCGGGACAGGTCTACTCAGCCCCAGCATTTT,CASLRDRSTQPQHF
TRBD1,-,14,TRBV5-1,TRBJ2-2,TGCGCCAGCACCCCGGGACAGGGGGCCGGGGAGCTGTTTTTT,CASTPGQGAGELFF
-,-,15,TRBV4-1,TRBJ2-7,TGCGCCAGCAGCCAAGATTCGTTCGAGGTCTACGAGCAGTACTTC,CASSQDSFEVYEQYF
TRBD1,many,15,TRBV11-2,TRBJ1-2,TGTGCCAGCAGCCGACTGACAGGGATTAACTATGGCTACACCTTC,CASSRLTGINYGYTF
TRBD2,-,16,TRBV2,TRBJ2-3,TGTGCCAGCAGTGAAGGGGGACTAGCCCTCACAGATACGCAGTATTTT,CASSEGGLALTDTQYF
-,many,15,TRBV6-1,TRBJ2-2,TGTGCCAGCAGTGTGATCGGGGGCATCACCGGGGAGCTGTTTTTT,CASSVIGGITGELFF
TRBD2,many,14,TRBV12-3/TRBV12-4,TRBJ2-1,TGTGCCAGCAGTTTCCGACTAGCGAGCGATGAGCAGTTCTTC,CASSFRLASDEQFF
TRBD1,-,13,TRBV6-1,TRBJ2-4,TGTGCCATATCCGGGACAGAGAAAAACATTCAGTACTTC,CAISGTEKNIQYF
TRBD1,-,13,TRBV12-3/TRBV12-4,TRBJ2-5,TGTGCCAGCGGTCGGACAGGTCAAGAGACCCAGTACTTC,CASGRTGQETQYF
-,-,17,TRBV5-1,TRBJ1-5,TGCGCCAGCAGCTTAAGGAGGATATTTTCGTGGAATCAGCCCCAGCATTTT,CASSLRRIFSWNQPQHF
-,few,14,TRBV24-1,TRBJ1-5,TGTGCCACCAGTGATTTGAGTAGCAATCAGCCCCAGCATTTT,CATSDLSSNQPQHF
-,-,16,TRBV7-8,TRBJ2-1,TGTGCCAGCAGCCCACCGGGACTTCAGACATACAATGAGCAGTTCTTC,CASSPPGLQTYNEQFF
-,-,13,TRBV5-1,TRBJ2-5,TGCGCCAGCAGCGCCACTCCTCAAGAGACCCAGTACTTC,CASSATPQETQYF
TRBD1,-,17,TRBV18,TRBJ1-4,TGTGCCAGCTCACCACCGCGCAGGGGGCGTTCCTCTGAAAAACTGTTTTTT,CASSPPRRGRSSEKLFF
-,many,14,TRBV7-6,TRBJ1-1,TGTGCCAGTAGCGTGGGAACAGGGATCACTGAAGCTTTCTTT,CASSVGTGITEAFF
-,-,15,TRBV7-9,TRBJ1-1,TGTGCCAGCGCCCCCTTTAGGGGCTGGGACACTGAAGCTTTCTTT,CASAPFRGWDTEAFF
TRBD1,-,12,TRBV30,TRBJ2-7,TGTGCCTGGAGTGTCAGGGGGTACGAGCAGTACTTC,CAWSVRGYEQYF
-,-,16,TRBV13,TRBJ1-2,TGTGCCAGCAGCCCGTGGACGTCAGCTCGTACCTATGGCTACACCTTC,CASSPWTSARTYGYTF
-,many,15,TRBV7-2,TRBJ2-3,TGTGCCAGCAGCTTAGGGGCGGGGTTGGCAGATACGCAGTATTTT,CASSLGAGLADTQYF
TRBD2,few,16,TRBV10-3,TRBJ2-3,TGTGCCATCAGCGAACGACTAGCGGGGGCCACAGATACGCAGTATTTT,CAISERLAGATDTQYF
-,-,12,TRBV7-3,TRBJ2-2,TGTGCCAGCAGCACCCAGGGCGGGGAGCTGTTTTTT,CASSTQGGELFF
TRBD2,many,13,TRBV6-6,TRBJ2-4,TGTGCCAGCAGTTATGGGCTAGCGGCCTTTGGGTACTTC,CASSYGLAAFGYF
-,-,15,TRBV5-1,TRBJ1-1,TGCGCCAGCAGCCTCACGCCAGCGGGGGGCACTGAAGCTTTCTTT,CASSLTPAGGTEAFF
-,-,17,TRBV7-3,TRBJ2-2,TGTGCCGGCAGCACAAACCCGGGGAGACCGAACACCGGGGAGCTGTTTTTT,CAGSTNPGRPNTGELFF
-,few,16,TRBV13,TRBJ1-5,TGTGCCAGCAGCTCCATACGACAGGATAGCAATCAGCCCCAGCATTTT,CASSSIRQDSNQPQHF